This T cell receptor (beta chain) was sequenced during a study of T-cell reconstitution after alpha-beta-depleted transplantation in children. Germline CDR1 reads MNHEY; CDR2 reads SVGAGI. The CDR3 covers 16 residues. The ends lost 2 bases at V and 5 bases at J; junction bases unmatched: 6. Unique molecular identifiers were incorporated during preparation of the TCRbeta library. TCRdb ran MiXCR on the PCR reads and lists one entry per CDR3 protein. The sample has more than 90,000 distinct CDR3 sequences; 7% to 10% are singletons. This clonotype was seen ten or more times. The sample consisted of PBMCs from the stem cell graft donor, taken from the stem cell graft. The source of this sequence is a human donor who donated a stem cell graft to a child with congenital amegakaryocytic thrombocytopenia. The chain carries TRBV6-5 and TRBJ2-5; 12 bases agree with TRBD1. The CDR3 spells CASSYTGTGGPETQYF. CDR3 in DNA: TGTGCCAGCAGTTACACCGGGACAGGGGGCCCGGAGACCCAGTACTTC.